The source of this T cell receptor (beta chain) is a study of a mutant IDH1 vaccine in newly diagnosed glioma. Study context: Vaccinations were initiated 4-6 weeks following radiotherapy alone, or were given together with temozolomide cycles. Treated patients comprised approximately 60% males and roughly 40% females, mean age approximately 42 years. Study-wide findings and caveats: Of the patients, 80% to 95% had vaccine-induced immune responses.

Time point specified: week 23, last vaccination. Each dose of the vaccine consisted of 300 ug of mutant IDH1 20-mer peptide, with topical imiquimod. Produced via immunoSEQ multiplex PCR; TCRdb's table is partial and in-frame only. The sample shows 65,000 or so clones, about 88% of them seen only once. A word on this clone: Its antigen is not identified.

This TCR was recovered from a young man with glioma. The starting material was PBMCs, obtained from a glioma patient whose treatment included an IDH1 peptide vaccine.

The DNA of the CDR3 is TGTGCCAGTAGTGTAAGGGGGCTCTCTGGAAACACCATATATTTT. Its translation is CASSVRGLSGNTIYF. J is TRBJ1-3 and V is TRBV19, with 7 bases fitting TRBD1. Germline trimming cut 5 bases from V and 0 bases from J; bases unmatched to any gene: 4. The CDR3 extends over 15 amino acids. Looked up from germline, CDR1 is LNHDA and CDR2 is SQIVND (reference sequence). The full variable domain, completed using reference TRBV19 and TRBJ1-3, is DGGITQSPKYLFRKEGQNVTLSCEQNLNHDAMYWYRQDPGQGLRLIYYSQIVNDFQKGDIAEGYSVSREKKESFPLTVTSAQKNPTAFYLCASSVRGLSGNTIYFGEGSWLTVV.